A single T cell receptor (beta chain) is shown here with its context. This sample was taken from a study of control samples from healthy donors and cancer patients. TCRdb's copy holds only in-frame clones and misses some; the assay was immunoSEQ multiplex PCR. The sample has some 140,000 clones; approximately 94% are singletons. The CDR3 loop spans 17 amino acids. The germline V gene encodes CDR1 SGHKS and CDR2 YYEKEE (reference sequence). Trimming pared 2 bases from V and 4 bases from J, leaving 19 bases between. The origin of this receptor is a man aged 35 to 55 in good health. The sample taken for sequencing was blood. The rearrangement uses TRBV5-5 and TRBJ2-1; possible D gene TRBD1, 5 bases. CDR3 nucleotide sequence: TGTGCCAGCAGCTTAATGACAGTTTTGGGCCCTTACAATGAGCAGTTCTTC. This translates into CASSLMTVLGPYNEQFF.